This T cell receptor beta chain is from a study of blood T cell repertoires in COVID-19. The overall study: Samples taken during acute and convalescent COVID-19 were collected in the United States, Italy and Spain. T cells, B-cell-depleted T cells, or PBMCs supplied cDNA or gDNA.

Authors' analysis steps: Amplification of reference gene primers provided the estimated nucleated cell counts. Repertoires were generated with immunoSEQ multiplex PCR, while TCRdb's copy carries only in-frame clones and drops some. The V and J calls and the clone size are those of that table, but D and trimming were determined from the DNA. The sample has around 230,000 clones, 80% to 90% seen once. The sample consisted of peripheral blood. This receptor was identified in a woman aged 45-59 years with acute or convalescent COVID-19.

CDR3 in amino acids: CSVFYSWGPYEQYF. CDR3 in DNA: TGCAGCGTGTTCTATTCCTGGGGCCCTTACGAGCAGTACTTC. The chain uses TRBV29-1 and TRBJ2-7, with D perhaps matching TRBD1 (5 bases). The V and J ends lost 6 bases and 4 bases respectively, with 19 bases between them. This CDR3 has 14 residues. Per the germline V gene, CDR1 is SQVTM and CDR2 is ANQGSEA.